A single sample is the source of the 3 T cell receptor beta chains below, sequenced in a study of blood T cell repertoires in COVID-19. Clones were read by immunoSEQ multiplex PCR, and TCRdb kept only the in-frame ones, dropping some. The sample has about 220,000 clones, 70% to 90% seen once. Sequencing was carried out using peripheral blood. These receptors were taken from a man aged 50-60 years who had recovered from COVID-19.

V usage is TRBV25-1 and J usage is TRBJ2-7; 7 nucleotides align to TRBD2. The J segment lost 0 bases and the V segment lost 1 base, leaving 6 bases of the junction unmatched. The CDR3 runs 16 residues. The germline gives CDR1 MGHDK, CDR2 SYGVNS. This chain's CDR3 is CASSELGGSSSYEQYF. The CDR3 DNA reads TGTGCCAGCAGTGAATTGGGGGGGTCTTCCTCCTACGAGCAGTACTTC.

CDR3 nucleotides: TGTGCCAGTAGCCAGACAGAGAAGCTCTATGGCTACACCTTC. Its protein is CASSQTEKLYGYTF. The rearrangement joins TRBV19 to TRBJ1-2, with a possible D match to TRBD1 (5 bases). V was shortened by 6 bases and J by 4 bases, with 15 bases between the two germline ends. Germline values: CDR1 LNHDA, CDR2 SQIVND (reference sequence). The CDR3 contains 14 residues.

This clone was observed once. V usage is TRBV7-9 and J usage is TRBJ1-1; D is unclear. CDR1 and CDR2 from the germline V gene are SEHNR and FQNEAQ (reference sequence). This CDR3 is built from 13 residues. V lost 5 bases and J lost 4, with 11 bases in between. DNA of the CDR3: TGTGCCAGCAGCCCCTCGAGGGCCACTGAAGCTTTCTTT. Encoded protein: CASSPSRATEAFF.